The 21 T cell receptor beta chains in this list originate from one sample, sequenced in a study of blood T cell repertoires in COVID-19. Here immunoSEQ multiplex PCR was the method, and the copy in TCRdb shows in-frame clones only, minus some. The data show 300,000 to 400,000 clones, over 80% seen once. Sequenced: peripheral blood. The receptors here all came from a man aged 25-40 years with COVID-19, enrolled during active disease.

The chain links TRBV5-1 to TRBJ2-3; possible D gene TRBD1, 6 bases. Germline loops: CDR1 SGHRS, CDR2 YFSETQ. The CDR3 has 17 residues. V lost 0 bases to trimming and J lost 0 bases, with 14 bases between them. The CDR3 reads CASSLEGHPHSTDTQYF. The CDR3 DNA reads TGCGCCAGCAGCTTGGAGGGACACCCACATAGCACAGATACGCAGTATTTT. Variable domain in full (rest from reference TRBV5-1 and TRBJ2-3): KAGVTQTPRYLIKTRGQQVTLSCSPISGHRSVSWYQQTPGQGLQFLFEYFSETQRNKGNFPGRFSGRQFSNSRSEMNVSTLELGDSALYLCASSLEGHPHSTDTQYFGPGTRLTVL.

The chain carries TRBV19 and TRBJ1-3, with D perhaps TRBD1 (6 bases). Germline V CDR1 and CDR2: LNHDA, SQIVND (reference sequence). Between the trimmed V and J ends, which lost 1 base and 0 bases, there was a span of 7 bases. The CDR3 runs 15 residues. The CDR3 coding sequence is TGTGCCAGTAGTATAGCCAGGGGCTCTGGAAACACCATATATTTT. Protein: CASSIARGSGNTIYF.

This clone has only a few counts. This chain links TRBV28 with TRBJ2-7; 7 bases line up with TRBD2. V gave up 8 bases and J gave up 2 bases; unmatched junction bases: 12. Germline CDR1 MDHEN, CDR2 SYDVKM. The CDR3 loop spans 15 amino acids. The CDR3 DNA reads TGTGCCAGCGGTCCCTTGGGAGGGGTCACCTACGAGCAGTACTTC. Amino acids: CASGPLGGVTYEQYF. Full variable domain (missing parts from reference TRBV28 and TRBJ2-7): DVKVTQSSRYLVKRTGEKVFLECVQDMDHENMFWYRQDPGLGLRLIYFSYDVKMKEKGDIPEGYSVSREKKERFSLILESASTNQTSMYLCASGPLGGVTYEQYFGPGTRLTVT.

This clone was observed a single time. The rearrangement links TRBV9 to TRBJ1-4; D ambiguous. Germline assignment: CDR1 SGDLS and CDR2 YYNGEE. This CDR3 contains 15 residues. V was trimmed by 4 bases and J by 0 bases, leaving 10 bases between them. CDR3 nucleotide sequence: TGTGCCAGCAGCTACGGGTCTACAACTAATGAAAAACTGTTTTTT. Protein sequence: CASSYGSTTNEKLFF.

V gene TRBV9 combines with J gene TRBJ2-1, with D perhaps TRBD1 (5 bases). The V end was cut by 3 bases, the J end by 12 bases, with 22 bases between. The V gene's germline CDR1 is SGDLS and CDR2 YYNGEE. This CDR3 contains 15 residues. The CDR3 sequence is CASSAPPGLPGGQFF. The DNA for the CDR3 is TGTGCCAGCAGCGCCCCCCCAGGGCTCCCCGGCGGGCAGTTCTTC.

This clone was seen just once. The J gene is TRBJ2-1, the V gene TRBV7-3; TRBD2 matches at 14 bases. The CDR3 has 16 residues. V gave up 5 bases and J gave up 6 bases; unmatched junction bases: 6. Germline V gene sequence: CDR1 SGHTA, CDR2 FQGTGA. CDR3 bases: TGTGCCAGCAGCAATGGGACTAGCGGGAGAGGCAATGAGCAGTTCTTC. It yields the protein CASSNGTSGRGNEQFF.

The chain joins TRBV29-1 to TRBJ1-2; TRBD1 might be the D (5 bases). The germline V and J ends were trimmed by 2 bases and 5 bases, with 15 bases remaining between them. CDR3 size: 14 residues. Germline assignment: CDR1 SQVTM and CDR2 ANQGSEA. CDR3 coding DNA: TGCAGCGTTGAACGCCAGGGATCTTGGTATGGCTACACCTTC. Translation: CSVERQGSWYGYTF.

This chain connects TRBV7-3 to TRBJ2-2; TRBD2 matches at 11 bases. The CDR3 is 17 amino acids. With 5 bases clipped from V and 7 bases from J, the junction kept 12 bases outside the gene matches. Germline V gene sequence: CDR1 SGHTA, CDR2 FQGTGA. The CDR3 region is CASSPNRLAGLNGELFF. The CDR3 DNA is TGTGCCAGCAGCCCTAACCGACTAGCGGGGTTAAACGGGGAGCTGTTTTTT.

The chain carries TRBV6-5 and TRBJ1-2, with TRBD1 matching over 7 bases. V was clipped by 4 bases and J by 4 bases; unmatched bases: 12. The CDR3 sequence is 16 residues long. Germline-derived CDR1 and CDR2 are MNHEY and SVGAGI. For the CDR3, the DNA is TGTGCCAGCAGTTTGAACAGGGGAGTAACTGTCTATGGCTACACCTTC. Residues: CASSLNRGVTVYGYTF.

This sequence joins TRBV19 and TRBJ2-4; 7 bases line up with TRBD2. The CDR3 consists of 15 residues. Looked up from germline, CDR1 is LNHDA and CDR2 is SQIVND (reference sequence). Trimming removed 1 base from V and 4 bases from J; junction bases left unmatched: 4. In DNA, the CDR3 is TGTGCCAGTAGTATAGGAGGGACTATAAAAAACATTCAGTACTTC. Translating it yields CASSIGGTIKNIQYF.

The J gene is TRBJ2-7, the V gene TRBV19, with D hard to call. The V gene's germline CDR1 is LNHDA and CDR2 SQIVND (reference sequence). The CDR3 sequence is 13 residues long. V lost 4 bases to trimming and J lost 1 base, with 8 bases between them. The CDR3 here is CASSRGISYEQYF. The CDR3 nucleotides read TGTGCCAGTAGTAGAGGTATTTCCTACGAGCAGTACTTC.

This clone was seen once. The chain carries TRBV18 and TRBJ1-5; tentatively, D is TRBD1 (5 bases). V was clipped by 5 bases and J by 5 bases, with 16 bases between them. Germline V gene lookup returns CDR1 KGHSH and CDR2 LQKENI. The CDR3 is 15 residues long. CDR3 DNA: TGTGCCAGCTCAGTAACACGGACAACGGATCAGCCCCAGCATTTT. Its protein is CASSVTRTTDQPQHF.

The chain couples TRBV28 to TRBJ2-4; 9 bases align to TRBD1. There are 15 residues in the CDR3. Germline V gives CDR1 MDHEN, CDR2 SYDVKM. J was trimmed by 4 bases and V by 7 bases; bases with no gene match: 8. This chain's CDR3 is CASNLQGAGKNIQYF. As DNA, the CDR3 is TGTGCCAGCAACCTACAGGGGGCGGGTAAAAACATTCAGTACTTC.

V and J are TRBV6-6 and TRBJ1-2, with D maybe TRBD1 (6 bases). The V gene lost 2 bases and the J gene lost 7 bases, with 17 bases spanning the gap. The CDR3 has 15 amino acids. Germline assignment: CDR1 MNHNY and CDR2 SVGAGI (reference sequence). The DNA of the CDR3 is TGTGCCAGCAGTTACGGAACACAGGGCGGGAGTGGCTACACCTTC. Amino acids: CASSYGTQGGSGYTF.

This chain joins TRBV18 and TRBJ2-7; weak D call: TRBD1 (6 bases). There are 13 residues in the CDR3. V was trimmed by 6 bases and J by 0 bases, leaving 9 bases between them. Germline V gives CDR1 KGHSH, CDR2 LQKENI. CDR3 in DNA: TGTGCCAGCTCCTTGACAGGCTCCTACGAGCAGTACTTC. As protein: CASSLTGSYEQYF.

The chain is built from TRBV27 and TRBJ1-6; a weak D match, TRBD1 (5 bases). Between the trimmed V and J ends, which lost 2 bases and 9 bases, there was a span of 11 bases. Germline CDR1 MNHEY, CDR2 SMNVEV (reference sequence). The CDR3 is 14 amino acids. The CDR3 coding sequence is TGTGCCAGCAGTTTAGCAGGGCCGAGTTCACCCCTCCACTTT. Protein: CASSLAGPSSPLHF.

The J gene is TRBJ1-1, the V gene TRBV5-6; TRBD1 aligns across 9 bases. Germline V gene data show CDR1 as SGHDT and CDR2 as YYEEEE. The length of the CDR3 is 16 residues. V lost 4 bases to trimming and J lost 3 bases; unmatched junction nucleotides: 10. CDR3 nucleotides: TGTGCCAGCAGCCACCGGGACAGGGATCGGTACACTGAAGCTTTCTTT. Its translation: CASSHRDRDRYTEAFF.

The V gene is TRBV3-1 (or the pseudogene TRBV3-2), the J gene TRBJ1-2; 7 bases map to TRBD1. Germline-derived CDR1 and CDR2 are LGHDT and YNNKEL (reference sequence). The junction had 19 bases not matched to a gene; V was cut back by 4 bases and J by 8 bases. There are 17 residues in the CDR3. DNA of the CDR3: TGTGCCAGCAGCCTCAGTTTAGGGACAGTCTGGGCCGGGGGCTACACCTTC. Amino acids: CASSLSLGTVWAGGYTF.

V usage is TRBV5-5 and J usage is TRBJ1-1, with D perhaps TRBD1 (5 bases). The CDR3 is 14 residues long. Trimming took off 4 bases at V and 3 bases at J, with 13 bases between the two ends. Germline CDR1 and CDR2: SGHKS and YYEKEE (reference sequence). CDR3 sequence: CASSPGVGYTEAFF. The DNA for the CDR3 is TGTGCCAGCAGCCCGGGGGTGGGTTACACTGAAGCTTTCTTT. Based on the CDR3 plus reference TRBV5-5 and TRBJ1-1, the full variable domain is DAGVTQSPTHLIKTRGQQVTLRCSPISGHKSVSWYQQVLGQGPQFIFQYYEKEERGRGNFPDRFSARQFPNYSSELNVNALLLGDSALYLCASSPGVGYTEAFFGQGTRLTVV.

This chain uses TRBV3-1 (or the pseudogene TRBV3-2) with TRBJ1-2; 8 bases are shared with TRBD1. V shed 5 bases and J 3 bases; nucleotides not matched to a gene: 8. This CDR3 is built from 15 residues. Germline CDR1 reads LGHDT; CDR2 reads YNNKEL (reference sequence). The CDR3 nucleotides are TGTGCCAGCAGCTCAGGACAGGGAGGGGACTATGGCTACACCTTC. The encoded protein is CASSSGQGGDYGYTF.

The chain uses TRBV29-1 and TRBJ2-3; the D gene is possibly TRBD1 (7 bases). The germline V gene has CDR1 SQVTM and CDR2 ANQGSEA. This CDR3 has 13 amino acids. V lost 5 bases to trimming and J lost 3 bases, with 12 bases between them. The CDR3 DNA follows: TGCAGCGTTTGGAGGGGGCGGACAGATACGCAGTATTTT. Its translation is CSVWRGRTDTQYF.